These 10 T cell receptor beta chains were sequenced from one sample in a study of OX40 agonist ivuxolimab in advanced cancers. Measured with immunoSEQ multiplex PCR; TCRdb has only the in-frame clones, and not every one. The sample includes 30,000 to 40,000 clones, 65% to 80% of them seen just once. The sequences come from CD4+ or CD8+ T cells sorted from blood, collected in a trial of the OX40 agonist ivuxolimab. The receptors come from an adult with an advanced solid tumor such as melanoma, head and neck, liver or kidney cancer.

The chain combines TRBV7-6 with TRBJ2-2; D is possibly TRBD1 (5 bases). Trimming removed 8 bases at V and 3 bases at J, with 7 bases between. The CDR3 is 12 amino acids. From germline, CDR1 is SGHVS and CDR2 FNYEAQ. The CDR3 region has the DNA TGTGCCAGCTTAGGGGACACCGGGGAGCTGTTTTTT. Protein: CASLGDTGELFF.

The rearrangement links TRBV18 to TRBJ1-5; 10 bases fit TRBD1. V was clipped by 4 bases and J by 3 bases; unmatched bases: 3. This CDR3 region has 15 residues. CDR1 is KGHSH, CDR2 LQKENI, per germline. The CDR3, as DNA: TGTGCCAGCTCACTGGGACAGGGGAACAATCAGCCCCAGCATTTT. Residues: CASSLGQGNNQPQHF.

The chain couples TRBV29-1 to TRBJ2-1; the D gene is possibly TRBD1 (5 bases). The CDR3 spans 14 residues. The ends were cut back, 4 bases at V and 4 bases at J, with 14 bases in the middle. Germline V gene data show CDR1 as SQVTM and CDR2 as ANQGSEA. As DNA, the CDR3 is TGCAGCGTTGTTCGGTATGGGGCATACAATGAGCAGTTCTTC. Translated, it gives CSVVRYGAYNEQFF.

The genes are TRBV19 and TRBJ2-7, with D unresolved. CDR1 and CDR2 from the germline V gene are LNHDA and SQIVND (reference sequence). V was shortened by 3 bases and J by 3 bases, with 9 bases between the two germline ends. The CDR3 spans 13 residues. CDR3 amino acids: CASSIKANYEQYF. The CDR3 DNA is TGTGCCAGTAGTATTAAGGCAAACTACGAGCAGTACTTC.

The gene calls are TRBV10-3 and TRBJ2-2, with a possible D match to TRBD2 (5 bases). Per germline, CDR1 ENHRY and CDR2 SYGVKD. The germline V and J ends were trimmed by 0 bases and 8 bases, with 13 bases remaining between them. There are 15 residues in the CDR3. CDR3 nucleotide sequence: TGTGCCATCAGTGAGTCGGCACTTCGGACTGGGGAGCTGTTTTTT. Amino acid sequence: CAISESALRTGELFF.

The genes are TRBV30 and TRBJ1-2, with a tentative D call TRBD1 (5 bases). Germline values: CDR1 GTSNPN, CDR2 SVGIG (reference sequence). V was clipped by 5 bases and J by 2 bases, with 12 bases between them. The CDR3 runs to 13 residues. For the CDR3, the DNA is TGTGCCTGGGGCGGACACCTAAACTATGGCTACACCTTC. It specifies CAWGGHLNYGYTF.

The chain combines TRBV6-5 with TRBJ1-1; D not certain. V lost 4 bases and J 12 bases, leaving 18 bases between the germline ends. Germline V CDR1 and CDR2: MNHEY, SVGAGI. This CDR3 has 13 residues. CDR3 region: CASSFGLSLGTFF. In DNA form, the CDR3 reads TGTGCCAGCAGTTTTGGCCTTTCCCTTGGGACTTTCTTT.

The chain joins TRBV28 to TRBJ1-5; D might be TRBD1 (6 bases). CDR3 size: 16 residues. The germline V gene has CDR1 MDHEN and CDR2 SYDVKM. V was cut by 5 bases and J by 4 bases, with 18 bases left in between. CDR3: CASSPTGTSRNQPQHF. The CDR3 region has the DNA TGTGCCAGCAGTCCGACCGGGACATCTAGAAATCAGCCCCAGCATTTT.

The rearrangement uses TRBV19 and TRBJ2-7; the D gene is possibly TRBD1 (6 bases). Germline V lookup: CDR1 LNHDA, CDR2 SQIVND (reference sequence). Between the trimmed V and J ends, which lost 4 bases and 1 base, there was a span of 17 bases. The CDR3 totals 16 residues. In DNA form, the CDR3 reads TGTGCCAGTAGTACCTCACGACAGGCCCTTTCCTACGAGCAGTACTTC. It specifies CASSTSRQALSYEQYF. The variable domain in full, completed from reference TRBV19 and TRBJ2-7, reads DGGITQSPKYLFRKEGQNVTLSCEQNLNHDAMYWYRQDPGQGLRLIYYSQIVNDFQKGDIAEGYSVSREKKESFPLTVTSAQKNPTAFYLCASSTSRQALSYEQYFGPGTRLTVT.

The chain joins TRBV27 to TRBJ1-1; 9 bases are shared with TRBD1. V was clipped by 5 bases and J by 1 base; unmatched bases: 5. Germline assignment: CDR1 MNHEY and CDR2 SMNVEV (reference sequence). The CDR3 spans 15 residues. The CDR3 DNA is TGTGCCAGCAGTCCACAGGGGGCCCGGAACACTGAAGCTTTCTTT. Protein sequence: CASSPQGARNTEAFF.